Included here is one T cell receptor (beta chain) sequence, with context. Its antigen is unidentified. The data stem from a study of OX40 agonist ivuxolimab in advanced cancers. About the study: The mean age was roughly 60 years, ranging from roughly 23 to 79, with about 87% of participants male.

The germline V gene encodes CDR1 SGHVS and CDR2 FQNEAQ. This CDR3 comprises 18 residues. Trimming stripped 0 bases from V and 3 bases from J, with 21 bases between. General study findings and limits: There were also nonresponders showing low normalized T-cell clonal expansion.

TCRdb keeps only in-frame clones here, not all; method: immunoSEQ multiplex PCR. The table shows over 25,000 clones, with 85% to 90% occurring only once. Sequencing was performed on CD4+ or CD8+ T cells sorted from blood, taken in a trial of the OX40 agonist ivuxolimab. V is TRBV7-8 and J is TRBJ2-7; perhaps TRBD1 as D (5 bases). This TCR was recovered from an adult with an advanced solid tumor such as melanoma, head and neck, liver or kidney cancer. The CDR3 coding sequence is TGTGCCAGCAGCTTAGCGCTTAGCAGACAGTATACAGTCTACGAGCAGTACTTC. Its translation is CASSLALSRQYTVYEQYF.